The 26 T cell receptor beta chains below all came from one sample that was sequenced in a study of beta chain features in type 1 diabetes. All of the isolated RNA was reverse transcribed, so expressed TCRB transcripts were sequenced. The method was immunoSEQ multiplex PCR; TCRdb's version includes in-frame clones alone and lacks a portion of them. Of around 180,000 clones in the sample, approximately 8.1% were seen once. For these receptors, no antigen is known. Points from the study as a whole: Researchers report that Type 1 diabetes patients had moderately but significantly shorter TCRB CDR3s across all four CD4+ subsets.

Specimen: central memory CD4+ T cells from blood. These receptors came from a woman between 40 and 55 years old with type 1 diabetes.

CDR3 sequence reads: CASSLGPSGGVNEQFF. CDR3 in DNA: TGTGCCAGCAGCTTGGGCCCTAGCGGGGGGGTCAATGAGCAGTTCTTC. The chain recombines TRBV5-4 with TRBJ2-1, with TRBD2 identical over 12 bases. This CDR3 spans 16 amino acids. The J segment lost 6 bases and the V segment lost 0 bases, leaving 4 bases of the junction unmatched. Germline-derived CDR1 and CDR2 are SGHNT and YYREEE (reference sequence).

The CDR3 nucleotides read TGTGCCCTCCAAGGGGACAGTCAAGAGACCCAGTACTTC. Amino acid sequence: CALQGDSQETQYF. The chain carries TRBV7-9 and TRBJ2-5; TRBD1 matches 7 bases. In germline, CDR1 is SEHNR, CDR2 FQNEAQ (reference sequence). The CDR3 is 13 residues long. After removal of 11 bases from V and 2 bases from J, the junction contained 8 bases not matched to a gene.

The chain employs TRBV4-1 and TRBJ2-3; 7 nucleotides agree with TRBD1. V lost 5 bases to trimming and J lost 1 base; unmatched junction nucleotides: 6. The CDR3 runs 15 residues. CDR1 and CDR2 from the germline V gene are MGHRA and YSYEKL. The CDR3 DNA reads as TGCGCCAGCAGCTCTCCAGGGGGAGGCACAGATACGCAGTATTTT. Amino acid sequence: CASSSPGGGTDTQYF.

This clone was counted between two and nine times. This same CDR3 is encoded by further DNA sequences in the sample. This rearrangement joins TRBV28 to TRBJ2-7; D gene unclear. Between the trimmed V and J ends, which lost 5 bases and 1 base, there was a span of 3 bases. This CDR3 spans 11 amino acids. Germline V lookup: CDR1 MDHEN, CDR2 SYDVKM. The CDR3 protein is CASSRSYEQYF. The CDR3 DNA is TGTGCCAGCAGTCGGTCCTACGAGCAGTACTTC.

J is TRBJ1-1 and V is TRBV11-1; tentative D call: TRBD1 (6 bases). The CDR3 spans 13 residues. CDR1 SGHAT and CDR2 FQDESV come from the germline V gene (reference sequence). V was shortened by 5 bases and J by 5 bases, with 12 bases between the two germline ends. CDR3 protein: CASSARGVTEAFF. The DNA of the CDR3 is TGTGCCAGCAGCGCCAGGGGAGTTACTGAAGCTTTCTTT.

This clone appeared many times. This chain joins TRBV7-9 and TRBJ1-2; tentatively, D is TRBD1 (6 bases). CDR3 size: 14 residues. V was trimmed by 1 base and J by 8 bases, leaving 14 bases between them. Per the germline V gene, CDR1 is SEHNR and CDR2 is FQNEAQ (reference sequence). The CDR3 loop reads CASSLVQGLGGYTF. CDR3 nucleotide sequence: TGTGCCAGCAGCTTAGTTCAGGGGCTCGGAGGCTACACCTTC.

The rearrangement links TRBV4-2 to TRBJ2-1; the match to TRBD2 covers 11 bases. Germline V CDR1 and CDR2: LGHNA, YNFKEQ. V lost 1 base, J lost 10 bases, and 6 bases stayed unmatched. This CDR3 has 15 residues. The DNA of the CDR3 is TGTGCCAGCAGCCAAGGGGAGACTAGCGGGAACGAGCAGTTCTTC. It codes for CASSQGETSGNEQFF.

CDR3 sequence reads: CASSLKGGEGSYNEQFF. The CDR3 DNA follows: TGTGCCAGCAGCTTAAAGGGAGGGGAGGGCTCCTACAATGAGCAGTTCTTC. The chain carries TRBV7-8 and TRBJ2-1; 7 bases are shared with TRBD2. This CDR3 is 17 amino acids long. Germline V gene lookup returns CDR1 SGHVS and CDR2 FQNEAQ. Losses at the gene ends were 2 bases for V and 0 bases for J; bases not matched to a gene: 7.

This clone has a handful of counts. This specimen includes other DNA sequences encoding the same CDR3. V gene TRBV11-2 combines with J gene TRBJ2-5, with 7 bases fitting TRBD2. The V segment lost 1 base and the J segment 3 bases; nucleotides outside the gene matches: 2. The CDR3 runs to 14 residues. Germline lookup yields CDR1 SGHAT and CDR2 FQNNGV. This chain's CDR3 is CASSLVGGKETQYF. In nucleotides, the CDR3 is TGTGCCAGCAGCTTAGTCGGGGGGAAAGAGACCCAGTACTTC.

This clone was counted a few times. The chain is built from TRBV7-2 and TRBJ2-1; D possibly corresponds to TRBD2 (7 bases). V gave up 1 base and J gave up 9 bases, with 22 bases separating them. This CDR3 is 17 amino acids long. CDR1 is SGHTA, CDR2 FQGNSA, per germline. The CDR3 DNA sequence: TGTGCCAGCAGCTTAGTGGGGGCGGGAGCTGGATGGGGTGAGCAGTTCTTC. Amino acids: CASSLVGAGAGWGEQFF.

V is TRBV27 and J is TRBJ2-1, with 9 bases that match TRBD2. This CDR3 spans 15 amino acids. Per germline, CDR1 MNHEY and CDR2 SMNVEV (reference sequence). Germline trimming cut 6 bases from V and 4 bases from J; bases unmatched to any gene: 7. CDR3 nucleotide sequence: TGTGCCAGCAGAGGGGGCAGCGGGGGGTACAATGAGCAGTTCTTC. This translates into CASRGGSGGYNEQFF.

In its sample, this clone was seen a few times. The chain links TRBV7-8 to TRBJ2-7; 8 nucleotides line up with TRBD2. Per the germline V gene, CDR1 is SGHVS and CDR2 is FQNEAQ. This CDR3 comprises 14 residues. Germline trimming cut 5 bases from V and 3 bases from J; bases unmatched to any gene: 6. This chain's CDR3 is CASSPREGYYEQYF. CDR3 coding DNA: TGTGCCAGCAGCCCCCGGGAGGGATACTACGAGCAGTACTTC.

DNA of the CDR3: TGCGCCAGCAATCATCCAGGGGGACAAGAGACCCAGTACTTC. Translation gives CASNHPGGQETQYF. The chain joins TRBV5-1 to TRBJ2-5, with 7 bases matching TRBD1. The V segment lost 6 bases and the J segment 2 bases; nucleotides outside the gene matches: 7. The CDR3 runs to 14 residues. The germline V gene has CDR1 SGHRS and CDR2 YFSETQ.

There are a few counts of this clone. V usage is TRBV5-1 and J usage is TRBJ2-7; the D gene is possibly TRBD2 (6 bases). This CDR3 is 14 amino acids long. Deletions cut 5 bases from V and 6 bases from J, with 18 bases between. Germline lookup yields CDR1 SGHRS and CDR2 YFSETQ. The DNA for the CDR3 is TGCGCCAGCAGATTAGCGGACCGGAGGGGCGAGCAGTACTTC. Its translation is CASRLADRRGEQYF.

The chain has TRBV4-3 and TRBJ2-1; 7 bases match TRBD2. V trimming: 0 bases; J trimming: 10 bases; junction bases outside the gene matches: 3. This CDR3 is 13 amino acids long. Germline V gives CDR1 LGHNA, CDR2 YSLEER. In DNA form, the CDR3 reads TGCGCCAGCAGCCAAGATTCGCGGGGGGAGCAGTTCTTC. Protein sequence: CASSQDSRGEQFF.

The chain joins TRBV9 to TRBJ2-1, with TRBD2 identical over 7 bases. Germline lookup yields CDR1 SGDLS and CDR2 YYNGEE. The CDR3 extends over 17 amino acids. The J segment lost 0 bases and the V segment lost 4 bases, leaving 10 bases of the junction unmatched. CDR3 nucleotides: TGTGCCAGCAGCTACCTTAGCGGGCAGAGCTCCTACAATGAGCAGTTCTTC. Amino acid sequence: CASSYLSGQSSYNEQFF. The full variable domain, in which reference TRBV9 and TRBJ2-1 provide the parts outside the CDR3, is DSGVTQTPKHLITATGQRVTLRCSPRSGDLSVYWYQQSLDQGLQFLIQYYNGEERAKGNILERFSAQQFPDLHSELNLSSLELGDSALYFCASSYLSGQSSYNEQFFGPGTRLTVL.

The rearrangement uses TRBV15 and TRBJ1-2; possibly TRBD1 for D (5 bases). Trimming pared 5 bases from V and 3 bases from J, leaving 13 bases between. CDR1 and CDR2 from the germline V gene are LNHNV and YYDKDF (reference sequence). This CDR3 is built from 14 residues. The CDR3 region has the DNA TGTGCCACCAGCTCCGGGGGGAGCTACTATGGCTACACCTTC. The encoded protein is CATSSGGSYYGYTF.

This clone was seen just once. CDR3 nucleotides: TGTGCCAGCAGCCAAGATCATTACGGTCTCTCTAACTATGGCTACACCTTC. Protein: CASSQDHYGLSNYGYTF. The rearrangement uses TRBV4-2 and TRBJ1-2, with D unresolved. V dropped 0 bases and J dropped 0 bases, with 14 bases sitting between them. CDR3 length equals 17 residues. The germline CDR1 and CDR2 sequences are LGHNA and YNFKEQ.

This clone was found a few times. This rearrangement joins TRBV2 to TRBJ1-5, with 7 bases lining up with TRBD1. The CDR3 is 13 residues long. Germline assignment: CDR1 SNHLY and CDR2 FYNNEI. V lost 5 bases and J lost 7; bases outside the gene matches: 5. CDR3 bases: TGTGCCAGCAGTCTTGACAGGGAACAGCCCCAGCATTTT. Translating gives CASSLDREQPQHF.

The CDR3 protein is CASSQGSGGFQETQYF. As DNA, the CDR3 is TGCGCCAGCAGCCAAGGATCCGGGGGTTTCCAAGAGACCCAGTACTTC. The gene calls are TRBV4-3 and TRBJ2-5; D might be TRBD2 (6 bases). The CDR3 is 16 residues long. V was pared by 1 base and J by 1 base, with 13 bases between. Germline V gene data show CDR1 as LGHNA and CDR2 as YSLEER.

This clone came up a few times. This chain connects TRBV6-6 to TRBJ1-3; D perhaps matches TRBD1 (5 bases). Germline-derived CDR1 and CDR2 are MNHNY and SVGAGI (reference sequence). CDR3 length: 16 amino acids. V was trimmed by 2 bases and J by 0 bases, leaving 11 bases between them. The CDR3 region is CASSYPSGVSGNTIYF. The CDR3 DNA reads TGTGCCAGCAGTTACCCTTCGGGGGTCTCTGGAAACACCATATATTTT.

V and J are TRBV29-1 and TRBJ2-2; possible D gene TRBD1, 6 bases. The CDR3 spans 14 residues. CDR1 is SQVTM and CDR2 is ANQGSEA in the germline V gene. V was trimmed by 7 bases and J by 3 bases, leaving 15 bases between them. CDR3 residues: CSARQAADTGELFF. CDR3 coding DNA: TGCAGCGCTAGACAGGCGGCGGACACCGGGGAGCTGTTTTTT.

This chain connects TRBV28 to TRBJ1-2; D is unclear. Germline CDR1 MDHEN, CDR2 SYDVKM. This CDR3 region has 12 residues. Trimming shortened V by 6 bases and J by 4 bases, and 9 bases separated the two germline ends. Here the CDR3 DNA reads TGTGCCAGCAGAGAGGCTCTCTATGGCTACACCTTC. It translates to CASREALYGYTF.

This clone was counted between two and nine times. The V gene is TRBV7-2, the J gene TRBJ2-7; 7 nucleotides line up with TRBD2. Trimming cost V 5 bases and J 7 bases; bases outside gene matches: 11. Germline assignment: CDR1 SGHTA and CDR2 FQGNSA. The CDR3 has 14 amino acids. Written as DNA, the CDR3 is TGTGCCAGCAGCACCGGTGGGGGGGTGAGGGAGCAGTACTTC. Residues: CASSTGGGVREQYF.

This clone was detected a few times. The V gene is TRBV29-1, the J gene TRBJ1-1; 8 nucleotides match TRBD1. V gave up 7 bases and J gave up 5 bases; unmatched junction bases: 9. CDR1 is SQVTM, CDR2 ANQGSEA, per germline. The CDR3 is 13 residues long. The CDR3 DNA is TGCAGCGCCCCCGGCAGGGGGCGGACTGAAGCTTTCTTT. Encoded protein: CSAPGRGRTEAFF.

The DNA of the CDR3 is TGTGCCAGCAGCCGGACAGGGGAACGAAAGACCCAGTACTTC. Translation gives CASSRTGERKTQYF. The chain joins TRBV7-2 to TRBJ2-5; 9 bases are shared with TRBD1. CDR3 length: 14 amino acids. Germline values: CDR1 SGHTA, CDR2 FQGNSA. Trimming took 5 bases from V and 6 from J; bases not matched to a gene: 7.